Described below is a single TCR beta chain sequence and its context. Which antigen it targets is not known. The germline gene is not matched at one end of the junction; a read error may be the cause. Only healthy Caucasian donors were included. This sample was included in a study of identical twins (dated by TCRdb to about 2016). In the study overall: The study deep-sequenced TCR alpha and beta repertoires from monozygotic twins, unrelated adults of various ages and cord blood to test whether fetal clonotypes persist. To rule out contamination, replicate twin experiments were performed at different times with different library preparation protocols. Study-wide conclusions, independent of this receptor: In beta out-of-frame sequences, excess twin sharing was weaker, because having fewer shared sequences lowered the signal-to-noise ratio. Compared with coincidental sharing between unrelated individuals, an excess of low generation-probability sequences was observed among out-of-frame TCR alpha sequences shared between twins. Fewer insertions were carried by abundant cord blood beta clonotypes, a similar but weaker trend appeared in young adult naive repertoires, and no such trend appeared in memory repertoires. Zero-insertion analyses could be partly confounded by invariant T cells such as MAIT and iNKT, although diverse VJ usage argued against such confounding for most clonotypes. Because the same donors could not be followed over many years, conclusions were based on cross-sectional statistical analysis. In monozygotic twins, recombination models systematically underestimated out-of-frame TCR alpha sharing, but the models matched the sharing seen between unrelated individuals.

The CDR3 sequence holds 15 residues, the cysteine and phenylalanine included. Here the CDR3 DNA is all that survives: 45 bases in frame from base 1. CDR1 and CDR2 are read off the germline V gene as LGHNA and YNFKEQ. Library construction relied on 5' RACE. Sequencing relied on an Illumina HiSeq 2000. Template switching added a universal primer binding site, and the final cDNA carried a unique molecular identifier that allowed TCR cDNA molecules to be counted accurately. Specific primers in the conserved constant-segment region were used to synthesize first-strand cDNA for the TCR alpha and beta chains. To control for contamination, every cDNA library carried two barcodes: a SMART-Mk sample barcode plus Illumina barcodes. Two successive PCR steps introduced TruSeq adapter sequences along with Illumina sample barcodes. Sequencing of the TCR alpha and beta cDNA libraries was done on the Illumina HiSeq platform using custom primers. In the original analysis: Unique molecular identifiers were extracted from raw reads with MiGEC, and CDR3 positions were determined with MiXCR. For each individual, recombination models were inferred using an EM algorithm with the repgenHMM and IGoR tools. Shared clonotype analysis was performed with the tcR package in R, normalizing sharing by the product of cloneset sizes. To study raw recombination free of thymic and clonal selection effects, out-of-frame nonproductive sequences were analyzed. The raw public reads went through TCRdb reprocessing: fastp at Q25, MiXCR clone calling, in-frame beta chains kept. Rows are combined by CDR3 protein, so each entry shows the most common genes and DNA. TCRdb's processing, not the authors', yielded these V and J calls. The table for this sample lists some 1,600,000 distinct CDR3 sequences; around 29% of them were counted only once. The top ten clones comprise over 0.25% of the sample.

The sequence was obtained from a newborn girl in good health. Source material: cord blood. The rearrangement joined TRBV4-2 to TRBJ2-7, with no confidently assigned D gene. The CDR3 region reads CASSQEVGGVYERYF. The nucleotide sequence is TGTGCCAGCAGCCAAGAGGTAGGCGGCGTCTACGAGCGGTACTTC.